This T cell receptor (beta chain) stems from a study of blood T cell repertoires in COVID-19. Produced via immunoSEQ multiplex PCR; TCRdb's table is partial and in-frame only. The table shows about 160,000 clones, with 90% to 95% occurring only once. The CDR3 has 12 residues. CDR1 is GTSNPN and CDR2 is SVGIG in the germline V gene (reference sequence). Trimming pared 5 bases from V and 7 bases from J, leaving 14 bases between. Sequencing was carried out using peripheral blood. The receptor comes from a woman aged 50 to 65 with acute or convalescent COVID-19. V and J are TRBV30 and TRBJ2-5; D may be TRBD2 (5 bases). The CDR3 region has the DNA TGTGCCTGGGAGTCTTCCCGGGGGACCCAGTACTTC. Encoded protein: CAWESSRGTQYF.